These 8 T cell receptor beta chains were sequenced from one sample in a study of primary melanoma T cells and metastatic recurrence. Using immunoSEQ multiplex PCR, the repertoire was profiled, and TCRdb retains in-frame clones only, with some absent. This sample carries roughly 130 clones, more than 90% of them seen once, and the ten largest clones take over 15%. The specimen was melanoma tumor tissue. The receptor source for this set is a human donor with melanoma.

The chain uses TRBV23-1 and TRBJ2-5; tentative D call: TRBD2 (5 bases). TRBV23-1 is filed as an ORF, its function uncertain. The CDR3 has 14 amino acids. V dropped 6 bases and J dropped 2 bases, with 13 bases sitting between them. The CDR3 region has the DNA TGCGCCAGCAGCCAAGAGGGCAGTCAAGAGACCCAGTACTTC. As protein: CASSQEGSQETQYF.

The chain has TRBV6-8 and TRBJ2-1; TRBD2 matches at 9 bases. The CDR3 has 16 amino acids. Germline V gene sequence: CDR1 MNHGY, CDR2 SAAAGT. Unmatched junction bases numbered 7, after V lost 5 bases and J lost 2 bases. Here the CDR3 DNA reads TGTGCCAGCAGTCAGGGACTAGCTGGGACCTACAATGAGCAGTTCTTC. As protein: CASSQGLAGTYNEQFF.

The CDR3 spells CASIALPEGTEAFF. The DNA of the CDR3 is TGTGCCAGCATCGCCTTACCCGAAGGGACTGAAGCTTTCTTT. The chain employs TRBV6-8 and TRBJ1-1; D unresolved. V was clipped by 7 bases and J by 5 bases, with 17 bases between them. The CDR3 length is 14 residues. CDR1 is MNHGY and CDR2 is SAAAGT in the germline V gene.

In this sample, this clone turned up once. The V gene is TRBV11-3, the J gene TRBJ2-2, with D possibly being TRBD1 (5 bases). The CDR3 runs to 15 residues. CDR1 and CDR2 (germline): SGHNT, YENEEA. Trimming shortened V by 7 bases and J by 0 bases, and 12 bases separated the two germline ends. CDR3 nucleotides: TGTGCCAGCATCCCCAGGGTTTCGAACACCGGGGAGCTGTTTTTT. Amino acid sequence: CASIPRVSNTGELFF.

This clone appeared once. This chain links TRBV11-3 with TRBJ1-1; 9 bases map to TRBD1. The CDR3 length is 15 residues. Germline-derived CDR1 and CDR2 are SGHNT and YENEEA. Losses at the gene ends were 3 bases for V and 3 bases for J; bases not matched to a gene: 5. The CDR3 DNA sequence: TGTGCCAGCAGCTTGGGGACAGGGTCGGACACTGAAGCTTTCTTT. Protein: CASSLGTGSDTEAFF.

This chain connects TRBV6-8 to TRBJ1-1, with D possibly TRBD1 on 5 matching bases. V shed 4 bases and J shed 5 bases, with 17 bases lying between them. Germline V CDR1 and CDR2: MNHGY, SAAAGT. The CDR3 totals 15 residues. CDR3 bases: TGTGCCAGCAGTTTAGCATTCGGGACTGTGACTGAAGCTTTCTTT. Protein sequence: CASSLAFGTVTEAFF.

The chain links TRBV11-3 to TRBJ2-7; TRBD2 aligns across 11 bases. The CDR3 totals 16 residues. Germline V gene data show CDR1 as SGHNT and CDR2 as YENEEA. The V gene end was trimmed by 6 bases and the J gene end by 1 base; junction bases not matched to a gene: 8. CDR3 bases: TGTGCCAGCAGTCGGCCCACTAGCGGGAGTTCCTACGAGCAGTACTTC. Its protein is CASSRPTSGSSYEQYF.

This clone has more than one count but fewer than ten. V gene TRBV11-3 combines with J gene TRBJ2-5, with D perhaps assigned TRBD1 or TRBD2 (5 bases each). The CDR3 covers 15 residues. Trimming shortened V by 5 bases and J by 1 base, and 14 bases separated the two germline ends. Germline CDR1 and CDR2: SGHNT and YENEEA. This CDR3 is CASSRTGTRQETQYF. In nucleotides, the CDR3 is TGTGCCAGCAGCCGAACCGGGACCCGCCAAGAGACCCAGTACTTC.